These 14 T cell receptor beta chains share one sample of origin, sequenced in a study of beta chain features in type 1 diabetes. Expressed TCRB transcripts were sequenced because the entire RNA isolate underwent reverse transcription. Generated by immunoSEQ multiplex PCR, the TCRdb table keeps only in-frame clones and is missing some. The sample has roughly 400,000 clones, about 14% seen once. The sample consisted of naive CD4+ T cells from blood. The receptors were gathered from a woman under 30 in good health.

The gene calls are TRBV19 and TRBJ2-1; possibly TRBD2 for D (6 bases). Per germline, CDR1 LNHDA and CDR2 SQIVND (reference sequence). Trimming removed 4 bases at V and 4 bases at J, with 8 bases between. CDR3 size: 13 residues. CDR3 residues: CASSRGVYNEQFF. The CDR3 DNA reads TGTGCCAGTAGTAGGGGGGTGTACAATGAGCAGTTCTTC.

This clone has only a few counts. The V call is TRBV2, the J call TRBJ2-3; 8 bases are a match to TRBD1. Germline trimming cut 9 bases from V and 11 bases from J; bases unmatched to any gene: 16. The V gene's germline CDR1 is SNHLY and CDR2 FYNNEI. CDR3 length equals 14 residues. The CDR3 spells CASTTGASGIVQYF. The CDR3, as DNA: TGTGCCAGTACGACAGGGGCCTCGGGGATTGTGCAGTATTTT.

The chain employs TRBV11-2 and TRBJ2-7; 13 nucleotides align to TRBD2. The CDR3 has 14 amino acids. Trimming took 5 bases from V and 7 from J; bases not matched to a gene: 5. Germline CDR1 is SGHAT and CDR2 is FQNNGV. CDR3 in DNA: TGTGCCAGCAGCCCCGGGACTAGCGGGGTGGAGCAGTACTTC. Its protein product is CASSPGTSGVEQYF.

There are a few counts of this clone. The CDR3 DNA follows: TGTGCCAGCACCCCCCGGGGACAGGGTGTGGGCGGGGAGCTGTTTTTT. It encodes CASTPRGQGVGGELFF. The rearrangement joins TRBV28 to TRBJ2-2; 9 bases are a match to TRBD1. Germline CDR1 MDHEN, CDR2 SYDVKM. J lost 7 bases, V lost 7 bases, and 13 bases had no gene match. The CDR3 covers 16 residues.

This chain uses TRBV30 with TRBJ2-1, with D possibly matching TRBD1 (5 bases). Germline V CDR1 and CDR2: GTSNPN, SVGIG (reference sequence). This CDR3 contains 12 residues. Trimming took off 4 bases at V and 6 bases at J, with 10 bases between the two ends. The CDR3 bases are TGTGCCTGGAATCCGGACACCAATGAGCAGTTCTTC. It codes for CAWNPDTNEQFF.

The chain links TRBV9 to TRBJ1-2; D is unclear. This CDR3 region has 13 residues. Germline values: CDR1 SGDLS, CDR2 YYNGEE. V lost 3 bases and J lost 1, with 7 bases in between. The CDR3 here is CASSGRFNYGYTF. Here the CDR3 DNA reads TGTGCCAGCAGCGGCAGGTTTAACTATGGCTACACCTTC.

This rearrangement joins TRBV15 to TRBJ2-1, with 10 bases identical to TRBD1. The germline V gene has CDR1 LNHNV and CDR2 YYDKDF (reference sequence). With V trimmed by 0 bases and J by 9 bases, 11 bases remained unmatched. The CDR3 runs to 17 residues. The CDR3 nucleotides read TGTGCCACCAGCAGAGATCGTCTGAGACAGGGGGCTGGTGAGCAGTTCTTC. This gives the protein CATSRDRLRQGAGEQFF.

The chain links TRBV19 to TRBJ1-2, with a possible D match to TRBD1 (6 bases). V gave up 3 bases and J gave up 8 bases, with 10 bases separating them. Germline loops: CDR1 LNHDA, CDR2 SQIVND (reference sequence). The CDR3 runs 12 residues. The CDR3 spells CASSIDRSGYTF. CDR3 nucleotides: TGTGCCAGTAGTATCGACAGGAGCGGCTACACCTTC. The full variable domain, its missing parts supplied by reference TRBV19 and TRBJ1-2, is DGGITQSPKYLFRKEGQNVTLSCEQNLNHDAMYWYRQDPGQGLRLIYYSQIVNDFQKGDIAEGYSVSREKKESFPLTVTSAQKNPTAFYLCASSIDRSGYTFGSGTRLTVV.

This clone was detected only a few times. The gene calls are TRBV2 and TRBJ1-5; 7 bases match TRBD1. V gave up 6 bases and J gave up 2 bases; unmatched junction bases: 4. Germline V gives CDR1 SNHLY, CDR2 FYNNEI. The CDR3 runs to 14 residues. CDR3 sequence: CASSPGQRNQPQHF. In nucleotides, the CDR3 is TGTGCCAGCAGCCCGGGACAGCGCAATCAGCCCCAGCATTTT.

The V call is TRBV25-1, the J call TRBJ2-1; 15 bases fit TRBD2. CDR1 and CDR2 (germline): MGHDK, SYGVNS. This CDR3 contains 16 residues. Germline trimming cut 3 bases from V and 7 bases from J; bases unmatched to any gene: 4. CDR3 in DNA: TGTGCCAGCAGTGATAAAGGACTAGCGGGAGGGAATGAGCAGTTCTTC. Protein sequence: CASSDKGLAGGNEQFF.

This clone was counted only a few times. V and J are TRBV5-4 and TRBJ1-1; D gene ambiguous. There are 12 residues in the CDR3. The germline V and J ends were trimmed by 1 base and 3 bases, with 4 bases remaining between them. Germline values: CDR1 SGHNT, CDR2 YYREEE (reference sequence). The CDR3: CASSLQDTEAFF. CDR3 DNA: TGTGCCAGCAGCTTGCAGGACACTGAAGCTTTCTTT.

This clone was detected a few times. The chain is built from TRBV18 and TRBJ2-7, with 13 bases aligning to TRBD2. V lost 4 bases to trimming and J lost 4 bases; unmatched junction nucleotides: 4. This CDR3 is 15 amino acids long. Germline loops: CDR1 KGHSH, CDR2 LQKENI. The CDR3 bases are TGTGCCAGCTCACACCCGACTAGCGGGAGGTACGAGCAGTACTTC. Encoded protein: CASSHPTSGRYEQYF.

This clone has only a few counts. The chain joins TRBV7-9 to TRBJ1-1, with 8 bases matching TRBD1. This CDR3 has 15 amino acids. CDR1 and CDR2 (germline): SEHNR, FQNEAQ (reference sequence). Trimming at V came to 1 base and at J to 2 bases, leaving 3 bases not matched to a gene. For the CDR3, the DNA is TGTGCCAGCAGCTTAGGGTCAGGGGGCAACACTGAAGCTTTCTTT. Translation gives CASSLGSGGNTEAFF. Combining the CDR3 with reference TRBV7-9 and TRBJ1-1 gives the whole variable domain DTGVSQNPRHKITKRGQNVTFRCDPISEHNRLYWYRQTLGQGPEFLTYFQNEAQLEKSRLLSDRFSAERPKGSFSTLEIQRTEQGDSAMYLCASSLGSGGNTEAFFGQGTRLTVV.

This clone turned up a few times. The genes are TRBV29-1 and TRBJ2-5, with TRBD2 matching over 8 bases. The J call is doubtful: the DNA matches TRBJ2-7 better. The CDR3 covers 11 residues. In germline, CDR1 is SQVTM, CDR2 ANQGSEA. The CDR3 region is CSVRTSNEQYF. The CDR3 bases are TGCAGCGTACGGACTAGCAACGAGCAGTACTTC.